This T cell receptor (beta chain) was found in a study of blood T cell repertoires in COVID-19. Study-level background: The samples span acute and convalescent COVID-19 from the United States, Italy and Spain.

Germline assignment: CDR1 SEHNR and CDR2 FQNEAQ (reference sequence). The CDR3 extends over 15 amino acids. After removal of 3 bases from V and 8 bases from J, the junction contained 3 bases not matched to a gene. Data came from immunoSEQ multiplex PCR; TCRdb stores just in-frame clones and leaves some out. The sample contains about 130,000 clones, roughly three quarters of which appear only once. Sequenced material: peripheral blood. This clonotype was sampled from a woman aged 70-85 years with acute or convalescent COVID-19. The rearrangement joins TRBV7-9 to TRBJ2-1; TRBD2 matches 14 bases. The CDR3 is CASSLTSGRADEQFF. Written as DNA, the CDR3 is TGTGCCAGCAGCTTGACTAGCGGGAGGGCTGATGAGCAGTTCTTC.